This is a list of T cell receptor beta chains from one sample in a study of blood T cells in healthy people across ages. One entry per CDR3 protein results from TCRdb running MiXCR on the 5' RACE reads. Of under 2,000,000 distinct CDR3 sequences listed, about 49% are singletons. Source material: blood. The receptors shown here come from a woman aged 35 to 49 in good health. Both conserved end residues are part of each CDR3. D genes are given only for firm matches. Only some rows state a clone size, as once, few, many or a class for expanded clones.

D | J | size | V | DNA | CDR3
TRBD2 | TRBJ2-1 | NA | TRBV25-1 | TGTGCCAGCAGCCCGTTCGGACTAGCGGGAAACCGCAATGAGCAGTTCTTC | CASSPFGLAGNRNEQFF
NA | TRBJ1-4 | NA | TRBV14 | TGTGCCAGCAGCCGAGGTGGGACGGCCAAACTGTTTTTT | CASSRGGTAKLFF
TRBD1 | TRBJ2-5 | NA | TRBV20-1 | TGCAGTGCTAGCGGGACAGGACTTTTAGAGACCCAGTACTTC | CSASGTGLLETQYF
NA | TRBJ1-1 | NA | TRBV3-1 | TGTGCCAGCAGCCCCAGATGGGGGAGGAACACTGAAGCTTTCTTT | CASSPRWGRNTEAFF
NA | TRBJ2-7 | once | TRBV7-9 | TGTGCCAGCACCCCGATGGGGGACTCCTACGAGCAGTACTTC | CASTPMGDSYEQYF
NA | TRBJ1-2 | once | TRBV20-1 | TGCAGTGCATCCCATTGGGGCTACACCTTC | CSASHWGYTF
NA | TRBJ1-5 | NA | TRBV6-1 | TGTGCCAGCAGCACACCGGATCAGCCCCAGCATTTT | CASSTPDQPQHF
NA | TRBJ2-7 | many | TRBV12-3/TRBV12-4 | TGTGCCAGCAGTTTAGGGTCAGGCGACTACGAGCAGTACTTC | CASSLGSGDYEQYF
TRBD1 | TRBJ2-7 | NA | TRBV2 | TGTGCCAGCGAGGACCGGGACAGGGGCACCGAGCAGTACTTC | CASEDRDRGTEQYF
TRBD1 | TRBJ1-2 | few | TRBV29-1 | TGCAGCGTGGGTCGTACCGGGACAGGAGATTATGGCTACACCTTC | CSVGRTGTGDYGYTF
NA | TRBJ2-7 | NA | TRBV20-1 | TGCAGTGCCACCGGGACGGTGACCTACAATGAGCAGTACTTC | CSATGTVTYNEQYF
TRBD1 | TRBJ1-2 | few | TRBV7-9 | TGTGCCAGCAGCCCCAGGGGGGACAGGGTTAACTATGGCTACACCTTC | CASSPRGDRVNYGYTF
TRBD1 | TRBJ2-1 | NA | TRBV6-1 | TGTGCCAGCAAAGGGACAGGCAACAATGAGCAGTTCTTC | CASKGTGNNEQFF
TRBD1 | TRBJ1-5 | NA | TRBV20-1 | TGCAGTGCTAGAGCGGGGGACAGGGACCCCTATAGCAATCAGCCCCAGCATTTT | CSARAGDRDPYSNQPQHF
NA | TRBJ2-7 | once | TRBV5-1 | TGCGCCAGCAGCCACGACGTAGGGATCTACGAGCAGTACTTC | CASSHDVGIYEQYF
NA | TRBJ2-5 | few | TRBV28 | TGTGCCAGCACCTCGATCTACCAGCGAGGCGAGACCCAGTACTTC | CASTSIYQRGETQYF
NA | TRBJ2-3 | few | TRBV20-1 | TGCAGTGCTGAAGAAGGGGTAAGGGGCACAGATACGCAGTATTTT | CSAEEGVRGTDTQYF
TRBD1 | TRBJ1-4 | NA | TRBV12-3/TRBV12-4 | TGTGCCAGCAGTACCGGGACAGGATATGAAAAACTGTTTTTT | CASSTGTGYEKLFF
TRBD2 | TRBJ2-5 | NA | TRBV10-3 | TGTGCCATCAGTTCTAGCGGGGGGGAAGAGACCCAGTACTTC | CAISSSGGEETQYF
NA | TRBJ1-4 | once | TRBV9 | TGTGCCAGCAGCGGCAGGGTGGGTGAAAAACTGTTTTTT | CASSGRVGEKLFF
NA | TRBJ1-1 | once | TRBV7-2 | TGTGCCAGCAGCGTACAGGGATTTGGCACTGAAGCTTTCTTT | CASSVQGFGTEAFF
NA | TRBJ2-2 | NA | TRBV12-5 | TGTGCTAGTGGTTTGGGCCTAGGGGCCGGGGAGCTGTTTTTT | CASGLGLGAGELFF
TRBD2 | TRBJ2-3 | NA | TRBV4-1 | TGCGCCAGCAGCCAACCGTTTACTAGCGGGGGAACAGGGGATACGCAGTATTTT | CASSQPFTSGGTGDTQYF
NA | TRBJ1-6 | NA | TRBV7-2 | TGTGCCAGCAGCTTAGTTACGGGAATGGTTTCACCCCTCCACTTT | CASSLVTGMVSPLHF
NA | TRBJ1-3 | few | TRBV28 | TGTGCCAGCAGTTTGACCTCCTCTGGAAACACCATATATTTT | CASSLTSSGNTIYF
TRBD1 | TRBJ2-3 | NA | TRBV20-1 | TGCAGTGCAGCCGGGACAGTTTCAGATACGCAGTATTTT | CSAAGTVSDTQYF
NA | TRBJ1-4 | NA | TRBV7-2 | TGTGCCAGCAGCTCGGGCCATATAGGTGAAAAACTGTTTTTT | CASSSGHIGEKLFF
TRBD2 | TRBJ2-5 | few | TRBV20-1 | TGCAGTGCTCCGCCGACTAGCGGGGAACCATGGGAGACCCAGTACTTC | CSAPPTSGEPWETQYF
NA | TRBJ1-4 | few | TRBV6-6 | TGTGCCAGCAGTTACTTGGGGGCAACTAATGAAAAACTGTTTTTT | CASSYLGATNEKLFF
TRBD1 | TRBJ1-2 | NA | TRBV5-1 | TGCGCCAGCAGCTTGGGGGCAGGGGGTCTGAATGGCTACACCTTC | CASSLGAGGLNGYTF
NA | TRBJ2-7 | NA | TRBV7-9 | TGTGCCAGCCGTGGCGGGGGCTACAATGAGCAGTACTTC | CASRGGGYNEQYF
TRBD1 | TRBJ1-1 | NA | TRBV10-3 | TGTGCCATCAGTGAGTCCTTCGGGACAGGGTCTGAAGCTTTCTTT | CAISESFGTGSEAFF
NA | TRBJ2-7 | NA | TRBV12-3/TRBV12-4 | TGTGCCAGCAGCTATCGAAACGACGAGCAGTACTTC | CASSYRNDEQYF
NA | TRBJ2-5 | few | TRBV27 | TGTGCCAGCAGTTCTCCGGGGGGCCAGGAAGAGACCCAGTACTTC | CASSSPGGQEETQYF
NA | TRBJ1-2 | once | TRBV4-3 | TGCGCCAGCAGCCACTCGACAGAGAACACTTATGGCTACACCTTC | CASSHSTENTYGYTF
NA | TRBJ2-1 | few | TRBV20-1 | TGCAGTGCCCCTTTAATGGAGGGGGCGCGTTACAATGAGCAGTTCTTC | CSAPLMEGARYNEQFF
NA | TRBJ2-4 | few | TRBV15 | TGTGCCACCAGCAGAGATCGTACAGCAGGCAAAAACATTCAGTACTTC | CATSRDRTAGKNIQYF
NA | TRBJ1-2 | NA | TRBV6-2/TRBV6-3 | TGTGCCAGCAGAGACTTCTTCTATGGCTACACCTTC | CASRDFFYGYTF
TRBD2 | TRBJ2-7 | NA | TRBV20-1 | TGCAGTGCTAGAGTACCAAGCGGGACTTACTCCTACGAGCAGTACTTC | CSARVPSGTYSYEQYF
NA | TRBJ2-6 | few | TRBV6-5 | TGTGCCAGCAGTTCCCAGTCATTAGGGACTGGGGCCAACGTCCTGACTTTC | CASSSQSLGTGANVLTF
NA | TRBJ2-1 | few | TRBV4-3 | TGCGCCAGCAGCCCCGATAGTGGGGGAAACAATGAGCAGTTCTTC | CASSPDSGGNNEQFF
NA | TRBJ2-1 | NA | TRBV9 | TGTGCCAGCAGCGTAGGGTCGCCGGGACCGCCTTACAATGAGCAGTTCTTC | CASSVGSPGPPYNEQFF
TRBD2 | TRBJ2-3 | few | TRBV6-6 | TGTGCCAGCAGGGGCGGGGGGGCCACAGATACGCAGTATTTT | CASRGGGATDTQYF
NA | TRBJ1-1 | once | TRBV5-1 | TGCGCCAGCAGCTTGGACGGAGGGTCCTTCACTGAAGCTTTCTTT | CASSLDGGSFTEAFF
NA | TRBJ1-5 | NA | TRBV20-1 | TGCAGTGCTAGGTCCCGATATAGCAATCAGCCCCAGCATTTT | CSARSRYSNQPQHF
NA | TRBJ1-2 | few | TRBV4-3 | TGCGCCAGCAGCCTCGAGAGGGTAATGGGAACAGGCGCCTATGGCTACACCTTC | CASSLERVMGTGAYGYTF
TRBD1 | TRBJ1-5 | few | TRBV12-3/TRBV12-4 | TGTGCCAGCAGACCGACAGGGAGTCAGCCCCAGCATTTT | CASRPTGSQPQHF
TRBD1 | TRBJ2-5 | NA | TRBV9 | TGTGCCAGCAGCGTAGACCCTGACAGGGACCAAGAGACCCAGTACTTC | CASSVDPDRDQETQYF
NA | TRBJ2-2 | NA | TRBV20-1 | TGCAGTGCCTCCGTGGGGACCCGGGCCGGGGAGCTGTTTTTT | CSASVGTRAGELFF
NA | TRBJ2-6 | NA | TRBV29-1 | TGCAGCGTTGAAGCCCCTGGGGCTGGTGGGGCCAACGTCCTGACTTTC | CSVEAPGAGGANVLTF
NA | TRBJ1-4 | once | TRBV12-3/TRBV12-4 | TGTGCCAGCAGTCCAGACGGACTAAATGAAAAACTGTTTTTT | CASSPDGLNEKLFF
TRBD1 | TRBJ2-1 | few | TRBV13 | TGTGCCAGCAGCTTAGGCAACAGGGGCGGGAATGAGCAGTTCTTC | CASSLGNRGGNEQFF